These T cell receptor beta chains were read from a single sample in a study of T cell responses to AZD1222 COVID-19 vaccine. Assay used: immunoSEQ multiplex PCR; TCRdb lists only in-frame clones, some missing. The data contain 100,000 to 130,000 clones, around nine tenths of them seen just once; the ten biggest clones take up approximately 5.6%. The sequences come from peripheral blood, collected 28 days after the second AZD1222 dose. Every receptor here comes from an adult who received the AZD1222 COVID-19 vaccine. Both conserved end residues are part of each CDR3. The D gene is left open where the match is weak. Not every row has a clone size; where given, it reads once, few, many or a size class.

TRBV12-3/TRBV12-4	TRBJ1-2	-	-	CASSSQGSRGYTF	TGTGCCAGCAGTTCGCAGGGGTCGAGAGGCTACACCTTC
TRBV7-8	TRBJ2-7	-	TRBD2	CASSSSRFLAGDLEQYF	TGTGCCAGCAGCTCCAGCCGGTTTCTAGCGGGAGACCTCGAGCAGTACTTC
TRBV12-3/TRBV12-4	TRBJ1-5	-	-	CASRLPNQPQHF	TGTGCCAGCAGACTCCCCAATCAGCCCCAGCATTTT
TRBV20-1	TRBJ2-7	once	TRBD1	CSASRDRGPYEQYF	TGCAGTGCTAGTCGGGACAGGGGCCCCTACGAGCAGTACTTC
TRBV7-9	TRBJ2-1	-	-	CASSSTSKMANEQFF	TGTGCCAGCAGCTCGACTAGTAAGATGGCAAATGAGCAGTTCTTC
TRBV27	TRBJ1-4	-	-	CASSPGSVATNEKLFF	TGTGCCAGCAGTCCTGGTTCGGTGGCAACTAATGAAAAACTGTTTTTT
TRBV30	TRBJ2-4	once	-	CAWSGDADIQYF	TGTGCCTGGAGTGGCGACGCGGACATTCAGTACTTC
TRBV7-2	TRBJ1-1	-	-	CASSPQALYTEAFF	TGTGCCAGCAGCCCCCAGGCCCTATACACTGAAGCTTTCTTT
TRBV29-1	TRBJ1-2	once	-	CSVEFDRLKGYTF	TGCAGCGTTGAATTCGACAGATTGAAAGGCTACACCTTC
TRBV5-5	TRBJ1-1	once	TRBD1	CATDRGRTNTEAFF	TGTGCCACTGACAGGGGGAGGACGAACACTGAAGCTTTCTTT
TRBV3-1/TRBV3-2	TRBJ2-3	-	TRBD2	CASSLAGGHTDTQYF	TGTGCCAGCAGCCTAGCGGGAGGGCACACAGATACGCAGTATTTT
TRBV7-9	TRBJ2-2	once	TRBD1	CASSLLGQGITGELFF	TGTGCCAGCAGCTTACTAGGACAGGGGATCACCGGGGAGCTGTTTTTT
TRBV10-1	TRBJ1-2	few	-	CASSENRVRAF	TGCGCCAGCAGTGAGAATAGGGTCCGAGCCTTC
TRBV19	TRBJ2-3	-	TRBD1	CASSTTGGTDTQYF	TGTGCCAGTAGTACTACAGGGGGCACAGATACGCAGTATTTT
TRBV6-5	TRBJ1-3	-	TRBD1	CASSPGQGSNTIYF	TGTGCCAGCAGCCCGGGACAGGGGAGCAACACCATATATTTT
TRBV6-5	TRBJ1-2	-	-	CASSSYGYTF	TGTGCCAGCAGCTCTTATGGCTACACCTTC
TRBV19	TRBJ1-1	-	-	CASSIKNTEAFF	TGTGCCAGTAGTATAAAGAACACTGAAGCTTTCTTT
TRBV18	TRBJ1-2	-	TRBD1	CASSPPTGNYGYTF	TGTGCCAGCTCACCACCGACAGGGAACTATGGCTACACCTTC
TRBV5-1	TRBJ2-7	-	TRBD2	CARSPGGGLNEQYF	TGCGCCCGCAGCCCGGGGGGGGGCTTAAACGAGCAGTACTTC
TRBV5-8	TRBJ2-5	-	-	CASSLDSASGETQYF	TGTGCCAGCAGTCTAGACAGCGCCTCGGGAGAGACCCAGTACTTC
TRBV3-1/TRBV3-2	TRBJ1-3	-	-	CASSQVALTGNTIYF	TGTGCCAGCAGCCAAGTAGCACTGACTGGAAACACCATATATTTT
TRBV28	TRBJ2-7	-	-	CASSLGVREQYF	TGTGCCAGCAGTTTAGGGGTAAGGGAGCAGTACTTC
TRBV28	TRBJ1-2	once	TRBD1	CASSLETGNGYTF	TGTGCCAGCAGTTTAGAGACAGGGAACGGCTACACCTTC
TRBV6-5	TRBJ1-2	-	TRBD1	CAITGQAISGYTF	TGTGCCATTACGGGACAGGCAATATCTGGCTACACCTTC
TRBV25-1	TRBJ1-2	-	TRBD1	CASRPRERGRLYGYTF	TGTGCCAGCAGACCCCGGGAAAGGGGGCGCCTTTATGGCTACACCTTC
TRBV10-2	TRBJ1-5	-	-	CASREIPGDQPQHF	TGCGCCAGCAGAGAGATACCAGGCGATCAGCCCCAGCATTTT
TRBV15	TRBJ1-2	-	-	CATSPYKGGAYGYTF	TGTGCCACCAGCCCCTACAAGGGGGGGGCTTATGGCTACACCTTC
TRBV3-1/TRBV3-2	TRBJ1-6	-	-	CASSQGGGSPLHF	TGTGCCAGCAGCCAAGGGGGGGGTTCACCCCTCCACTTT
TRBV3-1/TRBV3-2	TRBJ1-6	-	-	CASSQGPNIGIYNSPLHF	TGTGCCAGCAGCCAAGGACCCAACATAGGGATTTATAATTCACCCCTCCACTTT
TRBV7-9	TRBJ2-7	-	-	CASSLDRAEEQYF	TGTGCCAGCAGCTTAGACAGGGCGGAAGAGCAGTACTTC
TRBV7-2	TRBJ2-7	-	-	CASGFSREIYEQYF	TGTGCCAGCGGGTTTAGCCGGGAGATCTACGAGCAGTACTTC
TRBV10-3	TRBJ2-1	-	-	CAINNRDRNEQFF	TGTGCCATCAACAACCGGGACCGCAATGAGCAGTTCTTC
TRBV30	TRBJ1-1	-	-	CAWSVAGFRAFF	TGTGCCTGGAGTGTAGCAGGGTTTAGAGCTTTCTTT
TRBV7-8	TRBJ2-1	-	-	CASSTNGPHSAYEQFF	TGTGCCAGCAGCACTAACGGGCCCCACTCTGCTTATGAGCAGTTCTTC
TRBV6-6	TRBJ1-1	-	-	CASSKQGGGTEAFF	TGTGCCAGCAGCAAACAGGGCGGAGGCACTGAAGCTTTCTTT
TRBV13	TRBJ2-7	-	-	CASSWGTYEQYF	TGTGCCAGCAGCTGGGGGACTTACGAGCAGTACTTC
TRBV6-5	TRBJ2-2	-	-	CASRQDSLNTGELFF	TGTGCCAGCAGGCAGGACAGCCTAAACACCGGGGAGCTGTTTTTT
TRBV3-1/TRBV3-2	TRBJ2-7	-	TRBD2	CASSRKREGVYEQYF	TGTGCCAGCAGCCGGAAGCGGGAGGGGGTATACGAGCAGTACTTC
TRBV11-2	TRBJ2-5	-	-	CASSFRLTQGVGTQYF	TGTGCCAGCAGCTTCCGGCTTACACAGGGCGTAGGGACCCAGTACTTC
TRBV5-1	TRBJ2-1	-	-	CASSLSTGSEQFF	TGCGCCAGCAGCTTGTCCACGGGGAGCGAGCAGTTCTTC
TRBV4-1	TRBJ1-2	-	-	CASSQPTVSNYGYTF	TGCGCCAGCAGCCAACCGACAGTCTCTAACTATGGCTACACCTTC
TRBV3-1/TRBV3-2	TRBJ1-1	-	-	CASRQGPYTEAFF	TGTGCCAGCAGACAAGGTCCGTACACTGAAGCTTTCTTT
TRBV13	TRBJ1-2	-	-	CASSSLGYGYTF	TGTGCCAGCAGCTCCCTGGGGTATGGCTACACCTTC
TRBV15	TRBJ2-1	-	-	CATSAGGNRNEQFF	TGTGCCACCAGCGCCGGAGGTAATAGGAATGAGCAGTTCTTC
TRBV18	TRBJ1-1	-	-	CASSPLGQGVNTEAFF	TGTGCCAGCTCACCCCTTGGGCAAGGGGTGAACACTGAAGCTTTCTTT
TRBV4-3	TRBJ2-2	once	-	CASSRDTWDFSTGELFF	TGCGCCAGCAGCCGGGACACTTGGGACTTCTCCACCGGGGAGCTGTTTTTT
TRBV12-5	TRBJ2-1	-	TRBD2	CASGFRGRASDNEQFF	TGTGCTAGTGGTTTTCGCGGGAGGGCCTCAGACAATGAGCAGTTCTTC
TRBV2	TRBJ2-7	-	-	CASRPGLGGDNPPYEQYF	TGTGCCAGCAGGCCGGGACTCGGAGGGGATAATCCCCCCTACGAGCAGTACTTC
TRBV6-5	TRBJ1-6	few	-	CASTGRESSPLHF	TGTGCCAGCACTGGCAGGGAGAGCTCACCCCTCCACTTT
TRBV6-5	TRBJ1-1	few	-	CASSYSGVGTEAFF	TGTGCCAGCAGTTACTCGGGCGTGGGCACTGAAGCTTTCTTT
TRBV30	TRBJ2-7	-	TRBD1	CAWSGTGGYSSSYEQYF	TGTGCCTGGAGTGGGACAGGGGGTTACTCCAGCTCCTACGAGCAGTACTTC
TRBV11-2	TRBJ2-2	-	-	CASSLGTQEVYTGELFF	TGTGCCAGCAGCTTAGGGACCCAGGAGGTATACACCGGGGAGCTGTTTTTT
TRBV30	TRBJ1-2	-	TRBD1	CAWFPGQGAGGYTF	TGTGCCTGGTTTCCGGGACAGGGGGCCGGAGGCTACACCTTC
TRBV6-1	TRBJ1-1	-	-	CASSELTIAGAFF	TGTGCCAGCAGTGAACTAACAATTGCTGGCGCTTTCTTT
TRBV9	TRBJ2-7	-	-	CASSVAPPYEQYF	TGTGCCAGCAGCGTAGCCCCCCCTTACGAGCAGTACTTC
TRBV2	TRBJ1-1	-	TRBD1	CASSLGTERTEAFF	TGTGCCAGCAGTTTGGGGACAGAGAGGACTGAAGCTTTCTTT